This T cell receptor beta chain was recovered during a study of blood T cell repertoires in COVID-19. Study-level information: Sample material is recorded as cDNA or gDNA derived from T cells, B-cell-depleted T cells, or PBMCs.

This table comes from immunoSEQ multiplex PCR, and its TCRdb copy is limited to in-frame clones, with some not included. The data show under 120,000 clones, 70% to 85% seen once. Points on this clone: Other nucleotide sequences in the sample specify the same CDR3.

The CDR3 is 14 amino acids. The V gene's germline CDR1 is SGHRS and CDR2 YFSETQ. J was trimmed by 5 bases and V by 4 bases; bases with no gene match: 5. This TCR derives from a man aged 70-80 years with active or convalescent COVID-19. Sequencing used peripheral blood. The rearrangement joins TRBV5-1 to TRBJ1-4; TRBD1 aligns across 7 bases. The CDR3 DNA reads as TGCGCCAGCAGCCTTGGGACAGCAAATGAAAAACTGTTTTTT. It encodes CASSLGTANEKLFF.